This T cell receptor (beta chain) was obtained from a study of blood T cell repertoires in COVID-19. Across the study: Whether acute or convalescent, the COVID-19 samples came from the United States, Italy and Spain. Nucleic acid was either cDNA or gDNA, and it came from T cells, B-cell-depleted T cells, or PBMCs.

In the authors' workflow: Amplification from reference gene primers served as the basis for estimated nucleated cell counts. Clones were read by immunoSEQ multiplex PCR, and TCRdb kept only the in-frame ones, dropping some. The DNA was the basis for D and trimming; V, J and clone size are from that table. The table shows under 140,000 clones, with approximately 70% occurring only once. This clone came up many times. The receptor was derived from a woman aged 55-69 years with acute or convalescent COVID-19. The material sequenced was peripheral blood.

As DNA, the CDR3 is TGCGCCAGCAGTAACTCGGGGGGCCCTCTTCAGCCCCAGCATTTT. Protein: CASSNSGGPLQPQHF. The J gene is TRBJ1-5, the V gene TRBV10-2; possible D gene TRBD1, 6 bases. With 5 bases removed from V and 6 bases from J, the gap between germline ends came to 17 bases. This CDR3 spans 15 amino acids. The V gene's germline CDR1 is WSHSY and CDR2 SAAADI.